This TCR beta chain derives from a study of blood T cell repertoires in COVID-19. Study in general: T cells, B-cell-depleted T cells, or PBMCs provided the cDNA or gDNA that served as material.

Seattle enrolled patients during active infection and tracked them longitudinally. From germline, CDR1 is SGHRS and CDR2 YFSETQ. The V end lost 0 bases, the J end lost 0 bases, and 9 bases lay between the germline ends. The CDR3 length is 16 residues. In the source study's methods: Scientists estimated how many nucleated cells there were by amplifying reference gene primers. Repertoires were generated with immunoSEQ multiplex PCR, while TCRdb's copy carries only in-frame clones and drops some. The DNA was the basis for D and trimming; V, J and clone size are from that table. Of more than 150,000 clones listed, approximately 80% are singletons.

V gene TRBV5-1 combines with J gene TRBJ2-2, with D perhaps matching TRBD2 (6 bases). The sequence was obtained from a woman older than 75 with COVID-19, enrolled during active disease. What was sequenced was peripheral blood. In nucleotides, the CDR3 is TGCGCCAGCAGCTTGGTGCGCGGGGCGAACACCGGGGAGCTGTTTTTT. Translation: CASSLVRGANTGELFF.